The clone carrying this TCR beta chain was detected many times. The data stem from a study of control samples from healthy donors and cancer patients. V dropped 4 bases and J dropped 2; count of bases not matched to a gene: 7. This CDR3 contains 15 residues. The germline V gene has CDR1 MNHEY and CDR2 SMNVEV (reference sequence). The table came from immunoSEQ multiplex PCR; TCRdb's copy has only in-frame clones and leaves some out. Seen here are around 68,000 clones, 83% observed once, and the top ten hold around 14%. The chain uses TRBV27 and TRBJ2-5, with 7 bases identical to TRBD1. Sequenced: blood. The sequence came from a man in his sixties in good health. The CDR3 DNA reads TGTGCCAGCAGTTCTTCCGGGACAGCACAAGAGACCCAGTACTTC. It translates to CASSSSGTAQETQYF.